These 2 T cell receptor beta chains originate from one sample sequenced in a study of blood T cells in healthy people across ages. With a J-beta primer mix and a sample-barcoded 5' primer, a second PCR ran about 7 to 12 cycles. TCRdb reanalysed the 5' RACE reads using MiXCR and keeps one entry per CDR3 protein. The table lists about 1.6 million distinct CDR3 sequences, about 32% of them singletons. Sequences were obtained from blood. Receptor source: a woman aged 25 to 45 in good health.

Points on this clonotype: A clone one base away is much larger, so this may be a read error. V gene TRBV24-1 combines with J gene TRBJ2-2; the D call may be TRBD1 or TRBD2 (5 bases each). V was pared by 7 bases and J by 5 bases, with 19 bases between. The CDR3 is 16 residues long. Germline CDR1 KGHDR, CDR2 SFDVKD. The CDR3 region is CATSPRGRIGTGELFF. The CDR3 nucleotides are TGTGCCACCAGCCCCCGGGGCAGGATAGGAACCGGGGAGCTGTTTTTT.

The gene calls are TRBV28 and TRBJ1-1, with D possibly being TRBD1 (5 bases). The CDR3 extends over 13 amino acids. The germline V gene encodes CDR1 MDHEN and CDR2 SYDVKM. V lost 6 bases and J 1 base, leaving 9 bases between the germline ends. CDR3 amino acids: CASRVTANTEAFF. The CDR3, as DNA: TGTGCCAGCAGGGTGACAGCGAACACTGAAGCTTTCTTT.